This is a list of T cell receptor beta chains from one sample in a study of cytomegalovirus exposure and HLA in healthy donors. Sequencing was performed with immunoSEQ multiplex PCR; in TCRdb, only in-frame clones are kept and a portion is missing. The sample has 45,000 to 60,000 clones, and its top ten clones hold approximately 7%. Input material: PBMCs. These receptors were taken from a woman between 40 and 55 years old in good health and CMV-seronegative. Each CDR3 is given with its conserved first and last residue.

V	CDR3
TRBV6-1	CASSEWGLGYEQYF
TRBV4-3	CASSQDRQGGIGYTF
TRBV28	CASRRQVGISYEQYF
TRBV18	CASSSAGSYEQYF
TRBV7-9	CASSPGKAPYEQYF
TRBV2	CASSVDRVNTEAFF
TRBV27	CASSLWGTGRNTEAFF
TRBV30	CAWRDLNNEQFF
TRBV30	CAWSGQAKVSGNTIYF
TRBV30	CAWNQNNQPQHF
TRBV19	CASSITGNTEAFF
TRBV28	CASSSDGGMNTEAFF
TRBV7-9	CASSLGQGSHEQYF
TRBV5-6	CASSLRGGRNTEAFF
TRBV19	CASSILAKPYNEQFF
TRBV9	CASSVTDGQGVTNEQFF
TRBV6-1	CASRRDSHTDTQYF
TRBV28	CASSEGVPWEQYF
TRBV20-1	CSANRDEQYF
TRBV7-7	CASSLAGRGGETQFF
TRBV7-2	CASSRDRKLNNSPLHF
TRBV19	CASSISGLAGGPLGDTQYF
TRBV6-5	CASSSVEGYTF
TRBV28	CATTGGAEAFF
TRBV5-4	CASSPGEGGYTF
TRBV11-2	CASGGAVGELFF
TRBV6-4	CASSLRTGGLETQYF
TRBV14	CASGSGSNNEQFF
TRBV5-1	CASSLGGLAAIVGEQYF
TRBV27	CASSSTHPGVTEAFF
TRBV4-2	CASSQNGGQSTGELFF
TRBV6-5	CASMPGGNYGYTF
TRBV6-5	CASSSPGRGHGYTF
TRBV27	CASGKTSGSYEQYF
TRBV19	CASRTGISDQPQHF
TRBV7-6	CASSPAYRGLSYGYTF
TRBV28	CASTSSAYEQYF
TRBV25-1	CASSESAREGLLETQYF
TRBV7-9	CASSVVPSRQGRRDEQFF
TRBV7-2	CASSSLAEETQYF
TRBV27	CASSLYPTDTQYF
TRBV29-1	CSVDGQGSTGELFF
TRBV5-6	CASRPYTGEGPEAFF
TRBV7-2	CASSFGGQPVPYGYTF
TRBV7-2	CASSLQGVGETQYF
TRBV14	CASSQGARSVWAFF
TRBV28	CASSPQGDRTEAFF
TRBV28	CASSKEGLGNQETQYF
TRBV7-9	CASSLVDNEQYF
TRBV19	CASSIGPREGHEQFF
TRBV19	CASSPDNYNYGYTF
TRBV27	CASSHRTGQAYEQYF
TRBV6-5	CASSSLRGPGYGYTF
TRBV25-1	CASSGGVGGNTGELFF
TRBV6-5	CASSLGGGNEKLFF
TRBV18	CASSPRGSGSTETQYF
TRBV30	CALNSGNTEAFF